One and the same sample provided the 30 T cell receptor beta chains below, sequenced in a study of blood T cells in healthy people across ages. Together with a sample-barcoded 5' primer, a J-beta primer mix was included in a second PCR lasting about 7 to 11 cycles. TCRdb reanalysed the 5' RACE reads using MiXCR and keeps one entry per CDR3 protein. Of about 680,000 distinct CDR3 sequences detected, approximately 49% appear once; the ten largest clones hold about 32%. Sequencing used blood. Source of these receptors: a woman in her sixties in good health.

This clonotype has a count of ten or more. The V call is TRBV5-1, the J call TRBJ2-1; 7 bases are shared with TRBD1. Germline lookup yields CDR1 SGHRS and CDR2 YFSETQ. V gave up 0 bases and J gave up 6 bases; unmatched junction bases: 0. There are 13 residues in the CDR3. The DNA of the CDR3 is TGCGCCAGCAGCTTGGGACAGGGCAATGAGCAGTTCTTC. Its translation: CASSLGQGNEQFF.

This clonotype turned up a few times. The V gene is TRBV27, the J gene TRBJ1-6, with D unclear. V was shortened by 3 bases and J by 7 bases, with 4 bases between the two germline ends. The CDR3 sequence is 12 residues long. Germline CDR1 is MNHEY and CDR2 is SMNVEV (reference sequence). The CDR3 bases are TGTGCCAGCAGTTTTTCCAATTCACCCCTCCACTTT. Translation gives CASSFSNSPLHF.

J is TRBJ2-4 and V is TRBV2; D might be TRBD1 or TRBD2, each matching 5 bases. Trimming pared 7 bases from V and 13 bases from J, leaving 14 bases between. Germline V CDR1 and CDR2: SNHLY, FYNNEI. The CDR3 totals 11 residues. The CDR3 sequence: CASTRGYGQYF. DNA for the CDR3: TGTGCCAGCACGAGGGGCTACGGGCAGTACTTC.

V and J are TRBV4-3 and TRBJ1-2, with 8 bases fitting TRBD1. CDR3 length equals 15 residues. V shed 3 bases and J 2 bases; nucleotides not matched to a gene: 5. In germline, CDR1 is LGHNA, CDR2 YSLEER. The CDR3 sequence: CASSQSDRGNYGYTF. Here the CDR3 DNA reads TGCGCCAGCAGCCAGAGCGACAGGGGAAACTATGGCTACACCTTC.

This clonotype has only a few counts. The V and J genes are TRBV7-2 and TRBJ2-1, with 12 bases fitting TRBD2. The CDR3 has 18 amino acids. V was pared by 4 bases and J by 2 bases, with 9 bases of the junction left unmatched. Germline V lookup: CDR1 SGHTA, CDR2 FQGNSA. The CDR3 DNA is TGTGCCAGCAGCTCAACCGCTAGCGGGAGGGCCCCCTACAATGAGCAGTTCTTC. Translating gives CASSSTASGRAPYNEQFF.

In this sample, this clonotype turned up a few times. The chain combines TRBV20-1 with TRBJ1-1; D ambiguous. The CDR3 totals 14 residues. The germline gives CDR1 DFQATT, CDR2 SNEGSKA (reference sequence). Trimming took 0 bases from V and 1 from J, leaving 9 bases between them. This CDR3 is CSARDLSTNTEAFF. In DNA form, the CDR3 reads TGCAGTGCTAGAGATCTATCGACGAACACTGAAGCTTTCTTT.

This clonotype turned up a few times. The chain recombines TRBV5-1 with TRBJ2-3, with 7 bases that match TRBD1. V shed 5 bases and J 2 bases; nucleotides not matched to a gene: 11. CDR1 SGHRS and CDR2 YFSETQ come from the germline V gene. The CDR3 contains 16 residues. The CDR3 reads CASSLHRGPVTDTQYF. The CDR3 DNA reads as TGCGCCAGCAGTTTACACAGGGGCCCAGTCACAGATACGCAGTATTTT.

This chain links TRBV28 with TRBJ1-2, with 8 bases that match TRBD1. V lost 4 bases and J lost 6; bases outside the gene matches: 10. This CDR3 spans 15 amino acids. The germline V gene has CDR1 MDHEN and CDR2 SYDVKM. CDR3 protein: CASSSPGGFKDGYTF. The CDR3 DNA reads TGTGCCAGCAGTTCACCAGGGGGCTTTAAGGATGGCTACACCTTC.

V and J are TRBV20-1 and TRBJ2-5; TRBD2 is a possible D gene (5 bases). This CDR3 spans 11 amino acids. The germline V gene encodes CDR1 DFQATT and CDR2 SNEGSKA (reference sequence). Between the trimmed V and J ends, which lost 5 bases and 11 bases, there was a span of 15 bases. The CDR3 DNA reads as TGCAGTGCTTATTTGAAGGGAGTTCAGTACTTC. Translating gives CSAYLKGVQYF.

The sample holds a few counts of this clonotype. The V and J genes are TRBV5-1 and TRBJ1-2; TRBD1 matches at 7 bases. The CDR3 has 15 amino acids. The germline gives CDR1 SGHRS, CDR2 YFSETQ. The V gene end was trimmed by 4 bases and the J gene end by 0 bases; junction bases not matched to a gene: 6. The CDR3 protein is CASSVTGDANYGYTF. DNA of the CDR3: TGCGCCAGCAGCGTAACAGGGGACGCTAACTATGGCTACACCTTC.

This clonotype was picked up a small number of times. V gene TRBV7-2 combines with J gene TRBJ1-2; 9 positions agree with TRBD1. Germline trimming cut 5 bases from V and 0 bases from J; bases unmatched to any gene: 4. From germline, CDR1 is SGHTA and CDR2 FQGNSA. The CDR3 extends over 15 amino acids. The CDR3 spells CASSAGTGTNYGYTF. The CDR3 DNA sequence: TGTGCCAGCAGCGCCGGGACAGGGACTAACTATGGCTACACCTTC.

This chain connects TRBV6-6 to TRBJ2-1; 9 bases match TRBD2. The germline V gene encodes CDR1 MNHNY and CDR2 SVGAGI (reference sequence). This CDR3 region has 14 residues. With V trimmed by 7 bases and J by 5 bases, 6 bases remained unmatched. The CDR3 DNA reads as TGTGCCAGCATTTATAGCGGGGGCAACAATGAGCAGTTCTTC. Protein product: CASIYSGGNNEQFF.

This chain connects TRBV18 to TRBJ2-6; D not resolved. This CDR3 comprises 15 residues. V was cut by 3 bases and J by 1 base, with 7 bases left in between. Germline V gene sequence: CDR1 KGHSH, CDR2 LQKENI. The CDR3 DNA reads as TGTGCCAGCTCACCCGGAAATTCTGGGGCCAACGTCCTGACTTTC. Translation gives CASSPGNSGANVLTF.

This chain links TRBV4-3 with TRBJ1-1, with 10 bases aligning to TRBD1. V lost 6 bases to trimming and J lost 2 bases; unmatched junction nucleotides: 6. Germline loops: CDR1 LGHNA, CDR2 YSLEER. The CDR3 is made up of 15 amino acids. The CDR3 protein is CASRVGDRGNTEAFF. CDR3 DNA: TGCGCCAGCAGGGTCGGGGACAGGGGCAACACTGAAGCTTTCTTT.

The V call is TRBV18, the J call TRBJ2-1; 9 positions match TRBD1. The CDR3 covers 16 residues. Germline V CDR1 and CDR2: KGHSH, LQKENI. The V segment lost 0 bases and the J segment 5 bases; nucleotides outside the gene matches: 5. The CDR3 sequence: CASSPPHGTGNNEQFF. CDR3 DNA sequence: TGTGCCAGCTCACCACCGCACGGGACAGGGAACAATGAGCAGTTCTTC.

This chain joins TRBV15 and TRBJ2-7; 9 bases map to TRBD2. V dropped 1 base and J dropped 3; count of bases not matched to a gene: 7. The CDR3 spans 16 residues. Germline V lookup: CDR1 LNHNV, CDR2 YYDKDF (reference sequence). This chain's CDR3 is CATSRGPETSGYEQYF. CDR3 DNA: TGTGCCACCAGCAGAGGTCCGGAGACTAGCGGCTACGAGCAGTACTTC.

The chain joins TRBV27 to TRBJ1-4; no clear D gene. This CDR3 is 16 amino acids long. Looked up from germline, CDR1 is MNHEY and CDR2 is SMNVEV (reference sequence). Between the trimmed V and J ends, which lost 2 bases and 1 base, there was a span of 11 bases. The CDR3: CASSLGGPETNEKLFF. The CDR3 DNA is TGTGCCAGCAGTTTAGGAGGGCCGGAAACTAATGAAAAACTGTTTTTT. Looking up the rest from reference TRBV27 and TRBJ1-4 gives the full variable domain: EAQVTQNPRYLITVTGKKLTVTCSQNMNHEYMSWYRQDPGLGLRQIYYSMNVEVTDKGDVPEGYKVSRKEKRNFPLILESPSPNQTSLYFCASSLGGPETNEKLFFGSGTQLSVL.

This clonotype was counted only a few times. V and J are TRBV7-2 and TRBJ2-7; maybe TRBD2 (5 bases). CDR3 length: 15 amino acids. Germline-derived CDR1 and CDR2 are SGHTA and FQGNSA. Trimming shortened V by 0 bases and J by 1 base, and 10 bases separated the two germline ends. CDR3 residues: CASSLARAVSYEQYF. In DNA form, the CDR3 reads TGTGCCAGCAGCTTAGCGAGGGCCGTATCCTACGAGCAGTACTTC.

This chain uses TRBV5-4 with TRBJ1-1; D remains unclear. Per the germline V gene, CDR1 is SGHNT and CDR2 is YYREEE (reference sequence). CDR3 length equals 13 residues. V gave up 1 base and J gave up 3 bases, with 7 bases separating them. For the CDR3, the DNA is TGTGCCAGCAGCTTGTTACACGACACTGAAGCTTTCTTT. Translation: CASSLLHDTEAFF.

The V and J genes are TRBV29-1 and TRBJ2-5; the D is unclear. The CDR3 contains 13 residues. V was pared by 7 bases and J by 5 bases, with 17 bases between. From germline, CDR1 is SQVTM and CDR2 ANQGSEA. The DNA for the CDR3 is TGCAGCGCCGAGCGAGGTTTTGGGGAGACCCAGTACTTC. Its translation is CSAERGFGETQYF.

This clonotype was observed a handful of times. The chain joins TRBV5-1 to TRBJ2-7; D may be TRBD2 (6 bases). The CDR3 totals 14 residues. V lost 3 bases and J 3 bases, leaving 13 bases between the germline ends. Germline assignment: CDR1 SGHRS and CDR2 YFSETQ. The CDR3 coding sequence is TGCGCCAGCAGCTGGTCGCCGGGGGTCTACGAGCAGTACTTC. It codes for CASSWSPGVYEQYF.

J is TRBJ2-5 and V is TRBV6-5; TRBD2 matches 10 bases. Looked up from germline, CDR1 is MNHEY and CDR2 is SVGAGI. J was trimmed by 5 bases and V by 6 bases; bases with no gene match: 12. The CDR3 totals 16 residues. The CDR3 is CASRPKREGLSETQYF. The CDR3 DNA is TGTGCCAGCAGACCCAAGCGGGAGGGCCTCAGTGAGACCCAGTACTTC.

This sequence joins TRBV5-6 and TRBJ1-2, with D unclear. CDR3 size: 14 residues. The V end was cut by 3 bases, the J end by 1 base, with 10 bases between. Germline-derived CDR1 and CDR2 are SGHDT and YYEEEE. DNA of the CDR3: TGTGCCAGCAGCTCTCCAATTATTAACTATGGCTACACCTTC. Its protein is CASSSPIINYGYTF.

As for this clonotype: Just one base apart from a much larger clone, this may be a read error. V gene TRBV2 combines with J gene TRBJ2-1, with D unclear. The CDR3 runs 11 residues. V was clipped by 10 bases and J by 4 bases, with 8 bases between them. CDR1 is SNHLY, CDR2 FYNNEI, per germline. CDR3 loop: CAIDTYNEQFF. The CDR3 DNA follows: TGTGCCATCGACACGTACAATGAGCAGTTCTTC. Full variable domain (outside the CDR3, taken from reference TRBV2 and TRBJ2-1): EPEVTQTPSHQVTQMGQEVILRCVPISNHLYFYWYRQILGQKVEFLVSFYNNEISEKSEIFDDQFSVERPDGSNFTLKIRSTKLEDSAMYFCAIDTYNEQFFGPGTRLTVL.

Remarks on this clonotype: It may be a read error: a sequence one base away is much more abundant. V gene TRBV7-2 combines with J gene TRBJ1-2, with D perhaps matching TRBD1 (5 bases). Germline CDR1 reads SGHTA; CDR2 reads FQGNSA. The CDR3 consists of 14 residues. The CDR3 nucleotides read TGTGCCAGCAGCTTAAGGGGTGAACTCTATGGCTGCACCTTC. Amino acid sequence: CASSLRGELYGCTF.

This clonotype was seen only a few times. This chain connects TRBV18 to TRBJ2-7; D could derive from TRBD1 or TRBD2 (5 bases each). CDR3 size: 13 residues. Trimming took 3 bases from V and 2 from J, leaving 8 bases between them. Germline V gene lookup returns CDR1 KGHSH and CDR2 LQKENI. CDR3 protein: CASSPRGTYEQYF. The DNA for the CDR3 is TGTGCCAGCTCACCGAGGGGTACCTACGAGCAGTACTTC.

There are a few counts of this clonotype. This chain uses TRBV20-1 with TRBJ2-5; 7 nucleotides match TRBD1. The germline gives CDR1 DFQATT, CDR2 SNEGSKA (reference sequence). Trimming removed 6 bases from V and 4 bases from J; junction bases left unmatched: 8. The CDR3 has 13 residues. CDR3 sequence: CSAQGVRGETQYF. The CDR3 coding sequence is TGCAGTGCCCAGGGGGTTAGGGGAGAGACCCAGTACTTC.

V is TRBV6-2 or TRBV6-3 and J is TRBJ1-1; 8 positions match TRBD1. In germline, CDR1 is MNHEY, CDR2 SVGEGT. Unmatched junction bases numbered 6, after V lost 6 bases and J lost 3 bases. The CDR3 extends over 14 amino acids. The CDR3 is CASRTGEVYTEAFF. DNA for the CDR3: TGTGCCAGCAGGACAGGGGAAGTGTACACTGAAGCTTTCTTT.

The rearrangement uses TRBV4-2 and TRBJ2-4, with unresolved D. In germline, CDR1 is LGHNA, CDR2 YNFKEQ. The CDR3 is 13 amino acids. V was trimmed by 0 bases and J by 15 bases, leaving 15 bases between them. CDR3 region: CASSQEGEEMRYF. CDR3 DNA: TGTGCCAGCAGCCAAGAAGGTGAAGAAATGCGGTACTTC.

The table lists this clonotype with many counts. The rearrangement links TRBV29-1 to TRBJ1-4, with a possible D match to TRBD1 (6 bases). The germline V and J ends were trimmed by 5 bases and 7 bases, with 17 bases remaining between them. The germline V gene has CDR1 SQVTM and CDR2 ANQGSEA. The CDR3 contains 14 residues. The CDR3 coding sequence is TGCAGCGTTCCCTTAGGGGGTTACGGTGAAAAACTGTTTTTT. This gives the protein CSVPLGGYGEKLFF.